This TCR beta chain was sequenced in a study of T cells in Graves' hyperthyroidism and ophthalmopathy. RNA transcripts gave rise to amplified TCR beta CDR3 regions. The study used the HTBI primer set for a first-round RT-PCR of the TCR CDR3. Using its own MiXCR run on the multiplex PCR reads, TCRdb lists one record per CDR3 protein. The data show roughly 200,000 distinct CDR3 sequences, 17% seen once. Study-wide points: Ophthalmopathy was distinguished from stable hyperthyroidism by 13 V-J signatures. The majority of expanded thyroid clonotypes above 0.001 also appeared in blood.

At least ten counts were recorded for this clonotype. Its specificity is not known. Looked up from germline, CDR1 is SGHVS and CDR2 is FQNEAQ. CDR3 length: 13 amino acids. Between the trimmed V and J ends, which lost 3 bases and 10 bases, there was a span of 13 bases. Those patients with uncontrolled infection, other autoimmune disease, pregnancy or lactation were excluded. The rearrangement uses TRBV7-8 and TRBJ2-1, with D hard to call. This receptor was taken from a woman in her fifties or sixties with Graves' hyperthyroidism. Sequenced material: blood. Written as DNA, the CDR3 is TGTGCCAGCAGCTTCGGTTTGGAGAGAGAGCAGTTCTTC. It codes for CASSFGLEREQFF.